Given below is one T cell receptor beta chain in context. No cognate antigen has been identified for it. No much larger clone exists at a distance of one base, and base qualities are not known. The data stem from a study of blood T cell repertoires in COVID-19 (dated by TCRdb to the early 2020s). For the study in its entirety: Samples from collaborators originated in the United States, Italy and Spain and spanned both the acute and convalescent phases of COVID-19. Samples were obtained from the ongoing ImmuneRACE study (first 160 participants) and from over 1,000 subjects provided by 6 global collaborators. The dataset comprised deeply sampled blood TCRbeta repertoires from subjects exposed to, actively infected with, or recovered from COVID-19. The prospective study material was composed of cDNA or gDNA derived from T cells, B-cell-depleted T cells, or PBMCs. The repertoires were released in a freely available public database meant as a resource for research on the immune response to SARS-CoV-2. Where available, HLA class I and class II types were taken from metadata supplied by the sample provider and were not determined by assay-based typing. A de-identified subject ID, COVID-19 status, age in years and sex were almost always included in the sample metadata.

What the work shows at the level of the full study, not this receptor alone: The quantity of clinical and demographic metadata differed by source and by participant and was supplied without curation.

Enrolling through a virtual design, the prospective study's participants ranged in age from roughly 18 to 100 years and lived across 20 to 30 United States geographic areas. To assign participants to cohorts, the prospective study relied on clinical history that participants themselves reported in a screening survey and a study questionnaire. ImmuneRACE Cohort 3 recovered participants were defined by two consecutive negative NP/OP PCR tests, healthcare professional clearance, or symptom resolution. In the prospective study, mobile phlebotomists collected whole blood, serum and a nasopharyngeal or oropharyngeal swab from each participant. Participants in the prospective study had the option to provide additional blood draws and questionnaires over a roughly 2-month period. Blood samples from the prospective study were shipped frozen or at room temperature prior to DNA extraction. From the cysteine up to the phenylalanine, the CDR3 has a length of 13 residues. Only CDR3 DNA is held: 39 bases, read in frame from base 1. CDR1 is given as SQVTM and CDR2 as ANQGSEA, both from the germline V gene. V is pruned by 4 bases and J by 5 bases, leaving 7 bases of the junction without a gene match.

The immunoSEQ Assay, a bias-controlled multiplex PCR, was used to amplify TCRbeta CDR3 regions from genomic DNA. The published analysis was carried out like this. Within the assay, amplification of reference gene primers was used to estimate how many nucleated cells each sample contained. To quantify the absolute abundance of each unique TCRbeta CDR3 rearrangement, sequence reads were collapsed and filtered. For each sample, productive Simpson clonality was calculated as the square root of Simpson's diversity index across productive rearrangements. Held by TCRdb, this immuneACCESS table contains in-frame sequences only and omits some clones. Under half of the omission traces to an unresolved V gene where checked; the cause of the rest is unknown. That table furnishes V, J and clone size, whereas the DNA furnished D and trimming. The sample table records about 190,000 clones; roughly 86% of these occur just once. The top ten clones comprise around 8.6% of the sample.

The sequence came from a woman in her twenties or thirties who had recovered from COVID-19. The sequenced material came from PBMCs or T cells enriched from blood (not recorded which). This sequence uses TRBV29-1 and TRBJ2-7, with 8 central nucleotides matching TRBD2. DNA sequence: TGCAGCGTTGTGGTGACTAGCGTCAACGAGCAGTACTTC. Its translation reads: CSVVVTSVNEQYF.